Listed below are T cell receptor beta chains from one sample, sequenced in a study of blood T cell repertoires in COVID-19. Profiled with immunoSEQ multiplex PCR; TCRdb holds only in-frame clones, not every one. The table shows roughly 60,000 clones, with 80% to 95% occurring only once. Sequencing was performed on peripheral blood. These receptors all come from a man aged 50-59 years with active COVID-19. CDR3s include the opening cysteine and the closing phenylalanine or tryptophan. D genes are given only for firm matches. Only some rows state a clone size, as once, few, many or a class for expanded clones.

D,V,size,J,length,CDR3,DNA
-,TRBV7-3,-,TRBJ2-7,15,CASSVGTPSSYEQYF,TGTGCCAGCAGCGTCGGGACTCCGAGCTCCTACGAGCAGTACTTC
-,TRBV28,-,TRBJ2-7,18,CASSYVIRNMRSSYEQYF,TGTGCCAGCAGTTATGTGATTCGGAACATGAGGAGCTCCTACGAGCAGTACTTC
TRBD1,TRBV5-1,-,TRBJ2-1,15,CASSFGDRGGNEQFF,TGCGCCAGCAGCTTCGGCGACAGGGGGGGTAATGAGCAGTTCTTC
-,TRBV10-3,-,TRBJ2-3,15,CAIRDTHLPTDTQYF,TGTGCCATCAGGGACACCCACTTACCCACAGATACGCAGTATTTT
-,TRBV10-3,-,TRBJ1-1,14,CAISESRVGGEAFF,TGTGCCATCAGTGAGTCGAGGGTCGGGGGTGAAGCTTTCTTT
TRBD2,TRBV5-1,-,TRBJ2-7,15,CASSLDGGGFNEQYF,TGCGCCAGCAGCTTGGACGGGGGGGGCTTTAACGAGCAGTACTTC
-,TRBV11-3,-,TRBJ2-1,15,CASSTDRGSYNEQFF,TGTGCCAGCAGCACAGACAGAGGCTCCTACAATGAGCAGTTCTTC
TRBD1,TRBV7-3,-,TRBJ2-1,15,CASSPDRVGVDEQFF,TGTGCCAGCAGCCCGGACAGGGTTGGTGTGGATGAGCAGTTCTTC
-,TRBV7-2,-,TRBJ1-5,15,CASSPYGHVNQPQHF,TGTGCCAGCAGCCCATACGGACACGTCAATCAGCCCCAGCATTTT
-,TRBV9,-,TRBJ2-1,17,CASSRGTRIGTYNEQFF,TGTGCCAGCAGCAGAGGGACACGGATAGGTACCTACAATGAGCAGTTCTTC
-,TRBV5-1,-,TRBJ1-1,14,CASSFTTGNTEAFF,TGCGCCAGCAGCTTTACAACAGGGAACACTGAAGCTTTCTTT
TRBD1,TRBV30,-,TRBJ2-1,13,CAWDRGLGNEQFF,TGTGCCTGGGACAGGGGGCTTGGGAATGAGCAGTTCTTC
-,TRBV6-6,-,TRBJ2-6,18,CASTRYRTGSSGANVLTF,TGTGCCAGCACTCGGTATCGGACGGGGAGCTCTGGGGCCAACGTCCTGACTTTC
-,TRBV18,-,TRBJ1-6,16,CASSPGSGANGSPLHF,TGTGCCAGCTCACCAGGATCAGGGGCCAATGGGTCACCCCTCCACTTT
TRBD1,TRBV19,-,TRBJ1-1,12,CASSRQGTEAFF,TGTGCCAGTAGCCGACAGGGCACTGAAGCTTTCTTT
-,TRBV5-1,-,TRBJ2-7,15,CASSLGAGNSYEQYF,TGCGCCAGCAGCTTGGGAGCGGGCAACTCCTACGAGCAGTACTTC
-,TRBV3-1/TRBV3-2,-,TRBJ2-1,14,CASSPLGGANEQFF,TGTGCCAGCAGCCCCCTTGGAGGGGCCAATGAGCAGTTCTTC
-,TRBV28,-,TRBJ1-3,16,CASKYRAPYSGNTIYF,TGTGCCAGCAAGTACAGGGCTCCTTACTCTGGAAACACCATATATTTT
-,TRBV15,once,TRBJ2-1,18,CATSPVTVLMSSYNEQFF,TGTGCCACCAGCCCTGTTACCGTCCTTATGAGCTCCTACAATGAGCAGTTCTTC
-,TRBV7-8,-,TRBJ2-1,11,CASSFTGEQFF,TGTGCCAGCAGCTTTACAGGTGAGCAGTTCTTC
-,TRBV20-1,-,TRBJ2-3,10,CSAKDWRQYF,TGCAGTGCTAAAGATTGGAGGCAGTATTTT
-,TRBV10-3,-,TRBJ1-1,13,CAIRGRSDTEAFF,TGTGCCATCAGGGGGAGGTCGGACACTGAAGCTTTCTTT
-,TRBV5-5,-,TRBJ2-7,14,CASSFRDTSYEQYF,TGTGCCAGCAGCTTCCGGGACACCTCCTACGAGCAGTACTTC
TRBD1,TRBV5-8,-,TRBJ2-5,13,CASSRDRDETQYF,TGTGCCAGCAGCAGGGACAGGGACGAGACCCAGTACTTC
-,TRBV6-6,-,TRBJ1-2,11,CASSPGGPNTF,TGTGCCAGCAGTCCGGGGGGTCCAAACACCTTC
-,TRBV15,-,TRBJ2-7,14,CATSSRKTAAEQYF,TGTGCCACCAGCTCGAGGAAGACGGCGGCCGAGCAGTACTTC
TRBD1,TRBV9,-,TRBJ1-1,17,CASSPFGTGARNTEAFF,TGTGCCAGCAGCCCCTTCGGGACAGGGGCTCGGAACACTGAAGCTTTCTTT
-,TRBV7-9,-,TRBJ2-5,12,CASFGSGETQYF,TGTGCCAGCTTCGGGTCTGGAGAGACCCAGTACTTC
-,TRBV20-1,-,TRBJ1-4,11,CSARWALKLFF,TGCAGTGCTAGATGGGCCTTAAAACTGTTTTTT
TRBD2,TRBV6-1,-,TRBJ2-1,17,CASSERARAGGGYEQFF,TGTGCCAGCAGTGAAAGAGCTCGAGCGGGAGGAGGCTATGAGCAGTTCTTC
-,TRBV3-1/TRBV3-2,-,TRBJ1-1,14,CASSLRGARTEAFF,TGTGCCAGCAGCCTGCGGGGGGCTCGCACTGAAGCTTTCTTT
TRBD1,TRBV4-2,-,TRBJ1-3,15,CASSSDRGSGNTIYF,TGTGCCAGCAGTTCCGACAGGGGCTCTGGAAACACCATATATTTT